This is a list of T cell receptor beta chains from one sample in a study of response to subunit inactivated influenza vaccine. One entry per CDR3 protein results from TCRdb running MiXCR on the RT-PCR reads. The table has roughly 500,000 distinct CDR3 sequences, 15% to 20% seen once. The material sequenced was CD4+ T cells sorted from PBMCs, taken roughly 24 months after vaccination. The source of these receptors is a man aged 50 to 75 who received an inactivated influenza vaccine. CDR3s include the opening cysteine and the closing phenylalanine or tryptophan. Fields, in order: V gene, J gene, CDR3 protein.

>TRBV5-1|TRBJ1-1
CASSSHRVGTEAFF
>TRBV20-1|TRBJ2-1
CSARYSPSYNEQFF
>TRBV28|TRBJ2-7
CASQRTSGGSYEQYF
>TRBV7-9|TRBJ2-2
CASSFLAGVETGELFF
>TRBV4-3|TRBJ2-3
CASSLTSGGPTDTQYF
>TRBV20-1|TRBJ2-5
CSATNSVGDAGETQYF
>TRBV7-3|TRBJ2-3
CASSLTRADTQYF
>TRBV30|TRBJ2-5
CAWSEGGWTETQYF
>TRBV18|TRBJ2-2
CASSLSNGELFF
>TRBV28|TRBJ2-7
CASSLGGLAGAYEQYF
>TRBV5-1|TRBJ2-6
CASSLHRAGANVLTF
>TRBV20-1|TRBJ1-2
CSAMDNYGYTF
>TRBV6-1|TRBJ2-7
CASTRTSRDEQYF
>TRBV5-6|TRBJ1-5
CASSLASGDQPQHF
>TRBV4-3|TRBJ2-1
CASSQGQATYNEQFF
>TRBV18|TRBJ2-1
CASSPSRDRAAFF
>TRBV20-1|TRBJ2-5
CSAITQFSRIRETQYF
>TRBV7-2|TRBJ2-2
CASSIYTGELFF
>TRBV20-1|TRBJ2-1
CSASSGGGNEQFF
>TRBV28|TRBJ1-2
CASRKWDGSYYGYTF
>TRBV12-3/TRBV12-4|TRBJ2-3
CASNLRGGTDTQYF
>TRBV20-1|TRBJ2-3
CSARDLSPAGFTDTQYF
>TRBV20-1|TRBJ2-2
CSADRTGVTGELFF
>TRBV2|TRBJ1-2
CASTLKVGGGNYGYTF
>TRBV5-1|TRBJ1-1
CASSAGTGATEAFF
>TRBV28|TRBJ2-1
CASSSRVDEQFF
>TRBV14|TRBJ1-1
CASSSQGRSEAFF
>TRBV27|TRBJ2-2
CASKTDWGTGELFF
>TRBV6-2/TRBV6-3|TRBJ2-2
CASSQGPTLTGELFF
>TRBV4-1|TRBJ2-1
CASSPIRGLGSYNEQFF
>TRBV2|TRBJ2-4
CASSEQGGKVKNIQYF
>TRBV9|TRBJ2-5
CASSVEPNMKTQYF
>TRBV4-2|TRBJ1-2
CASSLTGRNGYTF
>TRBV11-2|TRBJ1-6
CASSLPNSNSPLHF
>TRBV11-2|TRBJ2-1
CASSLGTVRSNEQFF
>TRBV6-2/TRBV6-3|TRBJ2-3
CASSIAGLAGLMNTQYF
>TRBV28|TRBJ2-7
CASTIRGAGLGYEQYF
>TRBV19|TRBJ2-1
CASRGRTGHNEQFF
>TRBV12-3/TRBV12-4|TRBJ2-7
CASSRGETYEQYF
>TRBV20-1|TRBJ2-1
CSSLGPGAGNEQFF
>TRBV20-1|TRBJ1-5
CSAPDRGSNQPQHF
>TRBV3-1|TRBJ2-3
CASRVADTQYF
>TRBV5-6|TRBJ2-1
CASSLLGTDSYNEQFF
>TRBV7-6|TRBJ1-1
CASSPRRENTEAFF
>TRBV9|TRBJ1-6
CASSAHEGRQVGSPLHF
>TRBV3-1|TRBJ1-1
CASSQGGSRTEAFF
>TRBV12-3/TRBV12-4|TRBJ2-1
CASGRQAYYNEQFF
>TRBV7-2|TRBJ1-3
CASSLVIGAGNTIYF
>TRBV4-2|TRBJ2-3
CASSQGWATGTDTQYF
>TRBV18|TRBJ2-5
CASSPPPAGVMETQYF
>TRBV5-1|TRBJ2-2
CASRSEGPGELFF
>TRBV3-1|TRBJ2-2
CASSQVMELFF
>TRBV28|TRBJ1-1
CASSFQRGPNTEAFF
>TRBV6-1|TRBJ2-2
CASRPTGNTGELFF
>TRBV5-6|TRBJ1-3
CASSFWDTHSGNTIYF